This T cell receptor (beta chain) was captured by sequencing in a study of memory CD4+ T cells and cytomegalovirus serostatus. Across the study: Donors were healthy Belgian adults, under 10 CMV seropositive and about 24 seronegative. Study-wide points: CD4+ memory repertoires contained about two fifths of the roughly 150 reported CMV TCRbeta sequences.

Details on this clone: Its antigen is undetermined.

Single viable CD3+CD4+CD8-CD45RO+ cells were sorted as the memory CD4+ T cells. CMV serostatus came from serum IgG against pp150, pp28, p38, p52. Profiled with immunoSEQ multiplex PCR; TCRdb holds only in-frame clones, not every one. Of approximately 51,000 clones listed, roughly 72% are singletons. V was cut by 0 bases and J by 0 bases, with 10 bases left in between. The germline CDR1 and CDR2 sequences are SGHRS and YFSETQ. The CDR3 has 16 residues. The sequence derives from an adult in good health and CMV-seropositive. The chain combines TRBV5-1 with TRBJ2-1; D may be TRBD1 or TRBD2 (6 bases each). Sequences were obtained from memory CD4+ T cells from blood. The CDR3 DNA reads TGCGCCAGCAGCTTGGACGGGGGCGACTCCTACAATGAGCAGTTCTTC. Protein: CASSLDGGDSYNEQFF.